Listed below are T cell receptor beta chains from one sample, sequenced in a study of T cells in Graves' hyperthyroidism and ophthalmopathy. From the multiplex PCR reads, TCRdb called clonotypes with MiXCR, one entry per CDR3 protein. The sample includes hundreds of thousands of distinct CDR3 sequences, approximately 14% of them seen just once. Material for sequencing was blood. The source of these receptors is a woman between 18 and 30 years old with Graves' hyperthyroidism. Both conserved end residues are part of each CDR3. The D gene is left open where the match is weak.

V gene | D gene | CDR3 protein
TRBV28 | TRBD2 | CASSRSGRVDEQYF
TRBV28 | TRBD1 | CASSSPGTGNEKLFF
TRBV3-1 | - | CASSQRTANYGYTF
TRBV7-2 | - | CASNPRGGWGTYEQYF
TRBV10-3 | - | CATTDSSTDTQYF
TRBV7-2 | TRBD1 | CASRPTGGDYNEQFF
TRBV2 | - | CASSEGSGVQLPQHF
TRBV27 | - | CASSPLGGPYGYTF
TRBV6-1 | - | CASSDREGSDTQYF
TRBV20-1 | TRBD2 | CSATRLAGVSSYNEQFF
TRBV5-1 | - | CASRATQTYEQYF
TRBV10-2 | - | CASTVGRVPYNSPLHF
TRBV11-2 | TRBD1 | CASSLDLTGGSYNEQFF
TRBV7-2 | TRBD1 | CASSLAATGGDRGYTF